The T cell receptor beta chain under discussion was sequenced for a study of blood T cells in healthy people across ages. As concerns this clonotype: One end of the junction fails to match germline, which may point to a read error.

Together with a sample-barcoded 5' primer, a J-beta primer mix was included in a second PCR lasting about 7 to 11 cycles. TCRdb independently ran MiXCR on the 5' RACE reads; one entry per CDR3 protein. Altogether some 900,000 distinct CDR3 sequences are present, around 49% being singletons, with the ten largest covering around an eighth. Germline V gives CDR1 MNHEY, CDR2 SMNVEV (reference sequence). The CDR3 is 11 residues long. The source is a man in his thirties or forties in good health. Sequencing used blood. This rearrangement joins TRBV27 to TRBJ2-3; D not certain. The DNA of the CDR3 is TGTGCCAGCGGTATTTCAGAGACGCAGTATTTT. Protein sequence: CASGISETQYF.